This TCR beta chain was observed in a study of cytomegalovirus exposure and HLA in healthy donors. Study-wide results and limits: Whilst most TCR sequences proved rare, a subset of public TCRs occurred across many donors.

Healthy individuals who donated bone marrow served as the donors. In the PCR, 60 Vbeta and 13 Jbeta primers were used. Assay used: immunoSEQ multiplex PCR; TCRdb lists only in-frame clones, some missing. Of approximately 110,000 clones in the sample, about 81% were seen once. In germline, CDR1 is SQVTM, CDR2 ANQGSEA. V was clipped by 6 bases and J by 3 bases; unmatched bases: 13. The CDR3 is made up of 15 amino acids. This clone was seen a single time. Antigen unknown. V is TRBV29-1 and J is TRBJ1-1; TRBD1 matches 7 bases. Sample: PBMCs. This receptor was obtained from a woman aged 30 to 39 in good health and CMV-seronegative. CDR3 amino acids: CSVDRIGTRDTEAFF. Written as DNA, the CDR3 is TGCAGCGTGGACAGGATCGGGACCCGAGACACTGAAGCTTTCTTT. The whole variable domain, remainder taken from reference TRBV29-1 and TRBJ1-1, is SAVISQKPSRDICQRGTSLTIQCQVDSQVTMMFWYRQQPGQSLTLIATANQGSEATYESGFVIDKFPISRPNLTFSTLTVSNMSPEDSSIYLCSVDRIGTRDTEAFFGQGTRLTVV.